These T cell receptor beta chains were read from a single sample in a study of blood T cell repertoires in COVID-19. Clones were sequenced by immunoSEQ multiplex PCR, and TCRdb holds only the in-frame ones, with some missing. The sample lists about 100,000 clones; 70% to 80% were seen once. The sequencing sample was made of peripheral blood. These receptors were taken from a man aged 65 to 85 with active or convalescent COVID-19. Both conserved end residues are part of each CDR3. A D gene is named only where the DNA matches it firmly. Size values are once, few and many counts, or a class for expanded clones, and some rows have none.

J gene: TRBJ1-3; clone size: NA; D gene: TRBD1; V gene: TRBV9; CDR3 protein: CASSVALRQGLDGNTIYF; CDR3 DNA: TGTGCCAGCAGCGTAGCGCTGAGACAGGGACTTGACGGAAACACCATATATTTT
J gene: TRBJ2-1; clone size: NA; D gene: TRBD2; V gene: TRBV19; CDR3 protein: CASSIPSGGRNEQFF; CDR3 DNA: TGTGCCAGTAGTATCCCTAGCGGGGGAAGGAATGAGCAGTTCTTC
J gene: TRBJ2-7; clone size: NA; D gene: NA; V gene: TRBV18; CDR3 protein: CASSPAGVAYEQYF; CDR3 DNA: TGTGCCAGCTCACCAGCGGGCGTAGCCTACGAGCAGTACTTC
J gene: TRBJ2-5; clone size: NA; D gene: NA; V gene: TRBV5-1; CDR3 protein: CASSLAATGDRGETQYF; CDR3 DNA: TGCGCCAGCAGCTTGGCCGCGACAGGAGACCGGGGAGAGACCCAGTACTTC
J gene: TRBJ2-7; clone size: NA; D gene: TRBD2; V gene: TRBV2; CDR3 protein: CASSLGGLAEFYEQYF; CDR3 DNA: TGTGCCAGCAGTTTGGGGGGACTAGCGGAATTTTACGAGCAGTACTTC
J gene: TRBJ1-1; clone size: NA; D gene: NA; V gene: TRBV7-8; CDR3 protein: CASSPSTGNTEAFF; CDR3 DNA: TGTGCCAGCAGCCCCTCGACGGGGAACACTGAAGCTTTCTTT
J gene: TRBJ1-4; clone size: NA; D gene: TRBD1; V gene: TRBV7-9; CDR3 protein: CASSNRGFGEKLFF; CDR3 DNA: TGTGCCAGCAGCAACAGGGGTTTTGGTGAAAAACTGTTTTTT
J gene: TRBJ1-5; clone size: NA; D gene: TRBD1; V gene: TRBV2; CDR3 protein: CASRRPPGQLDQPQHF; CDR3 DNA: TGTGCCAGCAGGCGCCCTCCGGGACAGTTAGACCAGCCCCAGCATTTT
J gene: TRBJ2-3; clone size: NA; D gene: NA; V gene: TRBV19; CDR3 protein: CASSIGYRGAYTDTQYF; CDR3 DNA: TGTGCCAGTAGTATCGGCTATCGGGGGGCCTACACAGATACGCAGTATTTT
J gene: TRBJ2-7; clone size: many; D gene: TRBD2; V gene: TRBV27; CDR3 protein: CASSPTTSRTYEQYF; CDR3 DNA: TGTGCCAGCAGTCCGACGACTAGCAGAACCTACGAGCAGTACTTC
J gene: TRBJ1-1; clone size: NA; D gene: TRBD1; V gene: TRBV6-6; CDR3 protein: CASSPFTGGKGEAFF; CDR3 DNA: TGTGCCAGCAGTCCGTTTACAGGGGGAAAAGGTGAAGCTTTCTTT
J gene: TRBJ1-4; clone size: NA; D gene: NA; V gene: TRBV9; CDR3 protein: CASSPQLLATNEKLFF; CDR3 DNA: TGTGCCAGCAGCCCCCAATTACTAGCAACTAATGAAAAACTGTTTTTT
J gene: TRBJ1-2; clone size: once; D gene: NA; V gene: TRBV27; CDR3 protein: CASTPRARDTYGYTF; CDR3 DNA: TGTGCCAGCACTCCCCGGGCCAGGGACACCTATGGCTACACCTTC
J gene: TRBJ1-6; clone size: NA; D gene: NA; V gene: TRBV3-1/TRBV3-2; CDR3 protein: CASSQGGPFMYNSPLHF; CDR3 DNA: TGTGCCAGCAGCCAGGGCGGGCCGTTCATGTATAATTCACCCCTCCACTTT
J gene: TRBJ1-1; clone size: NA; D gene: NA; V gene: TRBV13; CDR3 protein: CASSLGRTEAFF; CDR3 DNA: TGTGCCAGCAGCTTGGGGAGGACTGAAGCTTTCTTT
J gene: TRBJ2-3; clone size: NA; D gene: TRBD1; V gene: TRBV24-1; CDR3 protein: CATSDRTGVVGGIGTQYF; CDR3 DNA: TGTGCCACCAGTGATAGGACAGGGGTGGTAGGTGGAATCGGTACGCAGTATTTT
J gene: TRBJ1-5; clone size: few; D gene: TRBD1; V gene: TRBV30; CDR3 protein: CAWSRTGNQPQHF; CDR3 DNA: TGTGCCTGGAGCCGGACAGGGAATCAGCCCCAGCATTTT
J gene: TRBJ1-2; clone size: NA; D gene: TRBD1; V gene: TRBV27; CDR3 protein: CASGLDRAGVHYGYTF; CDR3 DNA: TGTGCCAGCGGACTGGACAGGGCGGGAGTACACTATGGCTACACCTTC
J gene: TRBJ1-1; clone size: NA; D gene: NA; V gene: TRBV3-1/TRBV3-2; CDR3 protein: CASSPSGTPSGAFF; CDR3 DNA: TGTGCCAGCAGCCCCTCCGGGACACCGAGTGGGGCTTTCTTT
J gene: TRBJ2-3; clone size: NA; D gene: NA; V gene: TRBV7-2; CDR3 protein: CASSLRAQGYADTQYF; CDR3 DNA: TGTGCCAGCAGCTTAAGGGCCCAGGGGTATGCAGATACGCAGTATTTT
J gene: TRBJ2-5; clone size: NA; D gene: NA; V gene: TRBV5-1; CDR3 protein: CASSPSRGGAETQYF; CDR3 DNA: TGCGCCAGCAGCCCCTCACGGGGAGGCGCCGAGACCCAGTACTTC
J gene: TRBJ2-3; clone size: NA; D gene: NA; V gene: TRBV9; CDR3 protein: CASSEMGWGVADTQYF; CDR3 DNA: TGTGCCAGCAGCGAGATGGGGTGGGGAGTGGCAGATACGCAGTATTTT
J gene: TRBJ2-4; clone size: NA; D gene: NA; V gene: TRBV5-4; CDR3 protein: CASSLGSLNIQYF; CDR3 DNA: TGTGCCAGCAGCTTGGGTAGTCTAAACATTCAGTACTTC
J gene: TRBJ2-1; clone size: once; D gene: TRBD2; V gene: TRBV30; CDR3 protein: CAWSHTSAGSNEQFF; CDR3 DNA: TGTGCCTGGAGTCACACTAGCGCAGGTAGCAATGAGCAGTTCTTC
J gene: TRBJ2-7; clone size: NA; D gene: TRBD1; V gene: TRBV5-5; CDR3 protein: CASSLALGQVTYEQYF; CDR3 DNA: TGTGCCAGCAGCTTGGCCCTGGGACAGGTGACGTACGAGCAGTACTTC
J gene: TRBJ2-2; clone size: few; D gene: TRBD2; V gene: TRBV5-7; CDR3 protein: CASSLVVSGSKDGELFF; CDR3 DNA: TGTGCCAGCAGCTTGGTCGTTAGCGGGAGTAAGGACGGGGAGCTGTTTTTT
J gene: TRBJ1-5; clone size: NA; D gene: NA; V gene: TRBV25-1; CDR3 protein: CASRHKVAGQPQHF; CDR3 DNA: TGTGCCAGCAGACACAAAGTAGCGGGTCAGCCCCAGCATTTT
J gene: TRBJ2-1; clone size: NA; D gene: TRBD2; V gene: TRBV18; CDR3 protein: CASSQGLAGYNEQFF; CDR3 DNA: TGTGCCAGCTCACAGGGACTAGCGGGGTACAATGAGCAGTTCTTC
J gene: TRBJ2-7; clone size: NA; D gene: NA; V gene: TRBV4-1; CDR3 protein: CASSQSGSGNYEQYF; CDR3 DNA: TGCGCCAGCAGCCAAAGTGGTAGCGGCAACTACGAGCAGTACTTC
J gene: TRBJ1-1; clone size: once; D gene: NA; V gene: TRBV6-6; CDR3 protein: CASSYSQGFEAFF; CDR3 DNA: TGTGCCAGCAGTTACTCGCAGGGTTTTGAAGCTTTCTTT
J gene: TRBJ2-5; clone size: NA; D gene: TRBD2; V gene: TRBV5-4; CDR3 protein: CASSPVGLAGARGVTQYF; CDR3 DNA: TGTGCCAGCAGCCCTGTCGGACTAGCGGGGGCCCGGGGTGTGACCCAGTACTTC
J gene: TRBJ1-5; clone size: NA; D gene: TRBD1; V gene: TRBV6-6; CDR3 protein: CASSPLDRGAGQPQHF; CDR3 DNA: TGTGCCAGCAGTCCTCTAGACAGGGGAGCGGGTCAGCCCCAGCATTTT
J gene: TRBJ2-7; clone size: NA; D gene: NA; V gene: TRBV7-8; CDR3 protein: CASRGQSYEQYF; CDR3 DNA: TGTGCCAGCCGTGGGCAGAGCTACGAGCAGTACTTC
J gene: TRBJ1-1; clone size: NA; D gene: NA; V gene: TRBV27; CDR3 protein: CASQTETGNTEAFF; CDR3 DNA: TGTGCCAGTCAAACCGAAACCGGGAACACTGAAGCTTTCTTT
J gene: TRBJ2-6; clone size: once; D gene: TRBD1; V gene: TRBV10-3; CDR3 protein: CAITPGQGRSGANVLTF; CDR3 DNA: TGTGCCATCACCCCCGGACAGGGTCGCTCTGGGGCCAACGTCCTGACTTTC
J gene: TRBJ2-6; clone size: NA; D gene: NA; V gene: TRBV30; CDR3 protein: CAWIYGSGANVLTF; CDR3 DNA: TGTGCCTGGATCTATGGCTCTGGGGCCAACGTCCTGACTTTC
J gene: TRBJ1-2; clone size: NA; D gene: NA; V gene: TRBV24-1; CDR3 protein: CATSDSGYLYGYTF; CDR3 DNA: TGTGCCACCAGTGATTCAGGGTATCTTTATGGCTACACCTTC
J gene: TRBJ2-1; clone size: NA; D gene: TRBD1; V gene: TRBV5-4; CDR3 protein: CASSERTGGYNEQFF; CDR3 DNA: TGTGCCAGCAGCGAGCGGACAGGGGGCTACAATGAGCAGTTCTTC
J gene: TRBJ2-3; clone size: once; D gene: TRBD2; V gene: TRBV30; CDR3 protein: CAWSPGGFTDTQYF; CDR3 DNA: TGTGCCTGGAGTCCGGGGGGATTCACAGATACGCAGTATTTT
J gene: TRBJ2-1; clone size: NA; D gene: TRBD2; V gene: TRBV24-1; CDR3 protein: CATSDFLTSGRLNEQFF; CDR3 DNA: TGTGCCACCAGTGATTTCCTGACTAGCGGGAGACTTAATGAGCAGTTCTTC
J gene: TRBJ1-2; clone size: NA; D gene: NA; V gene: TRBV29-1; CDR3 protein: CSALRTEGGYTF; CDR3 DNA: TGCAGCGCCCTCCGGACAGAGGGAGGCTACACCTTC
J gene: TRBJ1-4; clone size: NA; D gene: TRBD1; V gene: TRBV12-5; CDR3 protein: CASGLATGSVTNEKLFF; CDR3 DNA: TGTGCTAGTGGTTTGGCGACAGGGAGCGTAACTAATGAAAAACTGTTTTTT
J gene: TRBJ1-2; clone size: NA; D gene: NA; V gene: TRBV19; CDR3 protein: CATRRLSANYGYTF; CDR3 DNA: TGTGCCACCCGTAGGTTAAGCGCTAACTATGGCTACACCTTC
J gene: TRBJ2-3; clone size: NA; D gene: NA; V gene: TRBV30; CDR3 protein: CAWSPSTDTQYF; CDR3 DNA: TGTGCCTGGAGTCCATCCACAGATACGCAGTATTTT
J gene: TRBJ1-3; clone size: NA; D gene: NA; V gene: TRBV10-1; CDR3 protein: CASSDSYGNTIYF; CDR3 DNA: TGCGCCAGCAGTGACTCGTATGGAAACACCATATATTTT
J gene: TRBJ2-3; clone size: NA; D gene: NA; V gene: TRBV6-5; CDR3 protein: CASSYQGGATDTQYF; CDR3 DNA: TGTGCCAGCAGTTACCAGGGTGGGGCCACAGATACGCAGTATTTT
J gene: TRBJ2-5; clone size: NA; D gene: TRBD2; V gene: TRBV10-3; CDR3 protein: CAIGLAGQETQYF; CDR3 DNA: TGTGCCATCGGACTAGCGGGACAAGAGACCCAGTACTTC
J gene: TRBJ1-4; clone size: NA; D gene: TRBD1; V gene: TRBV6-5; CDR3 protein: CASSTRDRVEKLFF; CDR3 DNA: TGTGCCAGCAGCACTCGGGACAGGGTGGAAAAACTGTTTTTT
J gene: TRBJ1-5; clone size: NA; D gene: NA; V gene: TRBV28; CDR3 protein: CASSPQGSGNQPQHF; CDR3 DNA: TGTGCCAGCAGTCCTCAGGGATCGGGCAATCAGCCCCAGCATTTT
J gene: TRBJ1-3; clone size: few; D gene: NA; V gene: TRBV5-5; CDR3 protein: CASSLGTAGNTIYF; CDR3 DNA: TGTGCCAGCAGCTTGGGCACAGCAGGAAACACCATATATTTT
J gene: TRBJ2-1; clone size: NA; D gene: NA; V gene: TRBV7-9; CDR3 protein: CASSQSNRDFAPSYNEQFF; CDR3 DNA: TGTGCCAGCAGCCAATCCAACCGGGACTTCGCACCTTCCTACAATGAGCAGTTCTTC
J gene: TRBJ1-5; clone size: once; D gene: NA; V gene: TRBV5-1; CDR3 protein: CASSSSISGSNQPQHF; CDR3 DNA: TGCGCCAGCAGCTCGTCTATCTCGGGAAGCAATCAGCCCCAGCATTTT
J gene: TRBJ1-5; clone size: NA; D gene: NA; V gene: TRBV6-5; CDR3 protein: CASRREINQPQHF; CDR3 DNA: TGTGCCAGCCGGCGGGAGATCAATCAGCCCCAGCATTTT
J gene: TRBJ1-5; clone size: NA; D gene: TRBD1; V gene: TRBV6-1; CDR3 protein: CASSERDRVSNQPQHF; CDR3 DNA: TGTGCCAGCAGTGAACGGGACAGGGTAAGCAATCAGCCCCAGCATTTT
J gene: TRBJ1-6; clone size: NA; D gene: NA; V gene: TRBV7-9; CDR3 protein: CASSLTGDSPLHF; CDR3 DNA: TGTGCCAGCAGCTTAACCGGAGATTCACCCCTCCACTTT
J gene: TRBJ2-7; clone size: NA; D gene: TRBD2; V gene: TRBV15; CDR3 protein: CATSRGQGGGAEQYF; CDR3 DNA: TGTGCCACCAGCAGAGGACAGGGCGGGGGGGCCGAGCAGTACTTC
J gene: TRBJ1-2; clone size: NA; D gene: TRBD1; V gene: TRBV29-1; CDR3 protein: CSAQQGPYGYTF; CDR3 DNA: TGCAGCGCCCAACAGGGGCCCTATGGCTACACCTTC
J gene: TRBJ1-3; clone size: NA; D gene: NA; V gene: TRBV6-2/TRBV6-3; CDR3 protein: CASSRPPGNSGNTIYF; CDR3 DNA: TGTGCCAGCAGTAGACCACCAGGGAACTCTGGAAACACCATATATTTT
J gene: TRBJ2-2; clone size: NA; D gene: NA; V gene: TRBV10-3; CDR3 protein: CAIRQGNTGELFF; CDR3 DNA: TGTGCCATCAGACAGGGGAACACCGGGGAGCTGTTTTTT
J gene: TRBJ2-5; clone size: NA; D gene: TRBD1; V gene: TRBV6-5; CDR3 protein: CASRPGTGRETQYF; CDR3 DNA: TGTGCCAGCAGACCCGGGACAGGGAGAGAGACCCAGTACTTC